These 21 T cell receptor beta chains were all obtained from the same sample, sequenced in a study of cytomegalovirus exposure and HLA in healthy donors. Primers included in the PCR were 60 Vbeta and 13 Jbeta primers. Using immunoSEQ multiplex PCR, the repertoire was profiled, and TCRdb retains in-frame clones only, with some absent. Its clone listing holds tens of thousands of clones. The sequencing input was PBMCs. The receptor source for this set is a man between 25 and 39 years old in good health and CMV-seropositive.

Here the CDR3 DNA reads TGTGCCAGCTCACCACGGGGACTAGCCGGCACAGATACGCAGTATTTT. This codes for CASSPRGLAGTDTQYF. The chain is built from TRBV18 and TRBJ2-3; TRBD2 aligns across 9 bases. CDR3 length equals 16 residues. Trimming removed 1 base from V and 1 base from J; junction bases left unmatched: 3. CDR1 is KGHSH and CDR2 is LQKENI in the germline V gene.

The gene calls are TRBV30 and TRBJ1-2; D gene unclear. V was cut by 7 bases and J by 6 bases, with 18 bases left in between. CDR1 is GTSNPN and CDR2 is SVGIG in the germline V gene (reference sequence). The CDR3 totals 13 residues. The CDR3 is CASDKARYHGYTF. CDR3 coding DNA: TGTGCCTCCGATAAAGCTCGATACCATGGCTACACCTTC. The variable domain in full, with the rest retrieved from reference TRBV30 and TRBJ1-2, is SQTIHQWPATLVQPVGSPLSLECTVEGTSNPNLYWYRQAAGRGLQLLFYSVGIGQISSEVPQNLSASRPQDRQFILSSKKLLLSDSGFYLCASDKARYHGYTFGSGTRLTVV.

The V gene is TRBV27, the J gene TRBJ2-7, with 13 bases that match TRBD2. This CDR3 is built from 16 residues. Trimming removed 3 bases from V and 0 bases from J; junction bases left unmatched: 2. CDR1 is MNHEY and CDR2 is SMNVEV in the germline V gene (reference sequence). The CDR3 sequence: CASSLRLAGGSYEQYF. CDR3 nucleotide sequence: TGTGCCAGCAGTTTGCGACTAGCGGGGGGCTCCTACGAGCAGTACTTC.

This chain links TRBV9 with TRBJ1-1; 9 bases line up with TRBD1. CDR3 length: 16 residues. Germline values: CDR1 SGDLS, CDR2 YYNGEE. The trim removed 3 bases at V and 0 bases at J, leaving 6 bases unmatched. The chain's CDR3 is CASSALGQGLNTEAFF. In DNA form, the CDR3 reads TGTGCCAGCAGCGCCCTTGGACAGGGGTTGAACACTGAAGCTTTCTTT.

The rearrangement uses TRBV29-1 and TRBJ2-7; 9 bases fit TRBD1. V was pared by 4 bases and J by 3 bases, with 4 bases of the junction left unmatched. This CDR3 is 13 amino acids long. Germline V gene sequence: CDR1 SQVTM, CDR2 ANQGSEA. CDR3 coding DNA: TGCAGCGTTGTGACAGGGGGAATCTACGAGCAGTACTTC. Amino acid sequence: CSVVTGGIYEQYF.

The chain is built from TRBV30 and TRBJ2-1; possibly TRBD2 for D (6 bases). The CDR3 extends over 15 amino acids. Trimming took off 5 bases at V and 0 bases at J, with 14 bases between the two ends. Per the germline V gene, CDR1 is GTSNPN and CDR2 is SVGIG (reference sequence). The CDR3 DNA is TGTGCCTGGGATCGCGCGGGGAGCTCCTACAATGAGCAGTTCTTC. The encoded protein is CAWDRAGSSYNEQFF.

This sequence joins TRBV6-6 and TRBJ2-7; 8 bases are a match to TRBD2. The V gene end was trimmed by 8 bases and the J gene end by 3 bases; junction bases not matched to a gene: 9. The CDR3 runs to 14 residues. Germline CDR1 MNHNY, CDR2 SVGAGI (reference sequence). The CDR3 loop is CASRIREGIYEQYF. Written as DNA, the CDR3 is TGTGCCAGCCGTATACGGGAGGGCATCTACGAGCAGTACTTC.

The V call is TRBV14, the J call TRBJ1-4, with a tentative D call TRBD1 (5 bases). This CDR3 has 12 amino acids. V lost 6 bases, J lost 6 bases, and 8 bases lay in between. Looked up from germline, CDR1 is SGHDN and CDR2 is FVKESK. Written as DNA, the CDR3 is TGTGCCAGCAGTAGGGGCTATGAAAAACTGTTTTTT. Translating gives CASSRGYEKLFF.

This chain links TRBV5-8 with TRBJ2-2; 7 nucleotides match TRBD2. Germline assignment: CDR1 SGHTS and CDR2 YDEGEE. This CDR3 contains 16 residues. With 1 base clipped from V and 5 bases from J, the junction kept 8 bases outside the gene matches. CDR3 protein: CASSLYGLAVTGELFF. The CDR3 region has the DNA TGTGCCAGCAGCTTGTACGGGCTAGCGGTAACCGGGGAGCTGTTTTTT.

This rearrangement joins TRBV13 to TRBJ1-2; 10 nucleotides agree with TRBD1. V trimming: 4 bases; J trimming: 2 bases; junction bases outside the gene matches: 7. Germline assignment: CDR1 PRHDT and CDR2 FYEKMQ (reference sequence). The CDR3 contains 16 residues. The CDR3 DNA reads as TGTGCCAGCAGCTCCCTCGGGGACAGGGGAAACTATGGCTACACCTTC. Its translation: CASSSLGDRGNYGYTF.

The rearrangement uses TRBV30 and TRBJ1-3; 8 bases are shared with TRBD1. CDR1 and CDR2 (germline): GTSNPN, SVGIG (reference sequence). V gave up 8 bases and J gave up 4 bases; unmatched junction bases: 4. The CDR3 loop spans 12 amino acids. This CDR3 reads CAGGQGGNTIYF. CDR3 sequence (DNA): TGTGCCGGCGGACAGGGAGGAAACACCATATATTTT.

Details on this clone: At one end the junction does not follow the germline gene, possibly because of a read error. The chain joins TRBV5-6 to TRBJ2-5; D possibly corresponds to TRBD1 (7 bases). The germline gives CDR1 SGHDT, CDR2 YYEEEE. The CDR3 contains 13 residues. As DNA, the CDR3 is TGTGCCAGCAGCTTGGGCAGGGGGGAGAACCAGTACTTC. Its protein is CASSLGRGENQYF.

This sequence joins TRBV9 and TRBJ1-1, with 7 bases identical to TRBD1. J gave up 4 bases and V 4 bases, and 7 bases lay outside the gene matches. Germline V gene sequence: CDR1 SGDLS, CDR2 YYNGEE. The CDR3 totals 14 residues. The CDR3 protein is CASSSQTGSTEAFF. The CDR3 bases are TGTGCCAGCAGCTCGCAGACAGGGTCCACTGAAGCTTTCTTT.

The J gene is TRBJ1-1, the V gene TRBV5-1; no definite D call. The germline CDR1 and CDR2 sequences are SGHRS and YFSETQ. CDR3 length: 12 residues. Trimming cost V 4 bases and J 7 bases, with 11 bases left between them. The CDR3 loop is CASSPETGEAFF. DNA of the CDR3: TGCGCCAGCAGCCCGGAGACCGGTGAAGCTTTCTTT.

This chain uses TRBV7-9 with TRBJ1-2; TRBD1 matches 8 bases. Germline values: CDR1 SEHNR, CDR2 FQNEAQ (reference sequence). The ends lost 8 bases at V and 8 bases at J; junction bases unmatched: 10. The CDR3 is made up of 13 amino acids. CDR3 region: CASQGQVARGYTF. CDR3 sequence (DNA): TGTGCCAGCCAGGGACAGGTCGCGCGAGGCTACACCTTC.

The CDR3 bases are TGTGCCAGCAGCTTTAGGGAGGCCGCAAGGGCCTACAATGAGCAGTTCTTC. Its protein is CASSFREAARAYNEQFF. This rearrangement joins TRBV7-9 to TRBJ2-1, with TRBD2 as a possible D gene (6 bases). Trimming took off 3 bases at V and 2 bases at J, with 17 bases between the two ends. Germline CDR1 is SEHNR and CDR2 is FQNEAQ (reference sequence). CDR3 length: 17 amino acids.

The rearrangement links TRBV7-9 to TRBJ1-2, with 9 bases that match TRBD1. Unmatched junction bases numbered 6, after V lost 5 bases and J lost 8 bases. Germline V gene lookup returns CDR1 SEHNR and CDR2 FQNEAQ (reference sequence). CDR3 length: 13 amino acids. The CDR3: CASSPDRGGGYTF. Here the CDR3 DNA reads TGTGCCAGCAGCCCAGACAGGGGGGGAGGCTACACCTTC.

Notes on this clone: This same CDR3 is encoded by further DNA sequences in the sample. The rearrangement joins TRBV19 to TRBJ2-7; D not certain. Germline V gene lookup returns CDR1 LNHDA and CDR2 SQIVND (reference sequence). The CDR3 is 14 amino acids. Trimming removed 5 bases at V and 2 bases at J, with 13 bases between. The CDR3 DNA sequence: TGTGCCAGTAGTGACCTTTTAGACACCTACGAGCAGTACTTC. Translation gives CASSDLLDTYEQYF. The whole variable domain, remainder taken from reference TRBV19 and TRBJ2-7, is DGGITQSPKYLFRKEGQNVTLSCEQNLNHDAMYWYRQDPGQGLRLIYYSQIVNDFQKGDIAEGYSVSREKKESFPLTVTSAQKNPTAFYLCASSDLLDTYEQYFGPGTRLTVT.

The chain employs TRBV30 and TRBJ2-7; D may be TRBD1 (6 bases). V lost 0 bases, J lost 4 bases, and 16 bases lay in between. Germline V gene lookup returns CDR1 GTSNPN and CDR2 SVGIG (reference sequence). The CDR3 extends over 15 amino acids. CDR3 bases: TGTGCCTGGAGTGTACTGGCAGGGGCCACGTACGAGCAGTACTTC. Translation gives CAWSVLAGATYEQYF.

CDR3 residues: CAWSVPDRTWGSGANVLTF. The CDR3 DNA follows: TGTGCCTGGAGTGTACCGGACCGGACTTGGGGCTCTGGGGCCAACGTCCTGACTTTC. The chain is built from TRBV30 and TRBJ2-6, with TRBD2 as a possible D gene (5 bases). V lost 0 bases to trimming and J lost 0 bases, with 18 bases between them. Germline V gene lookup returns CDR1 GTSNPN and CDR2 SVGIG (reference sequence). This CDR3 has 19 residues.

The J gene is TRBJ1-2, the V gene TRBV5-6; D unresolved. CDR3 length equals 12 residues. Germline values: CDR1 SGHDT, CDR2 YYEEEE. V lost 4 bases to trimming and J lost 4 bases, with 8 bases between them. The CDR3 is CASSGGLYGYTF. Here the CDR3 DNA reads TGTGCCAGCAGCGGCGGGCTCTATGGCTACACCTTC. Combining the CDR3 with reference TRBV5-6 and TRBJ1-2 gives the whole variable domain DAGVTQSPTHLIKTRGQQVTLRCSPKSGHDTVSWYQQALGQGPQFIFQYYEEEERQRGNFPDRFSGHQFPNYSSELNVNALLLGDSALYLCASSGGLYGYTFGSGTRLTVV.